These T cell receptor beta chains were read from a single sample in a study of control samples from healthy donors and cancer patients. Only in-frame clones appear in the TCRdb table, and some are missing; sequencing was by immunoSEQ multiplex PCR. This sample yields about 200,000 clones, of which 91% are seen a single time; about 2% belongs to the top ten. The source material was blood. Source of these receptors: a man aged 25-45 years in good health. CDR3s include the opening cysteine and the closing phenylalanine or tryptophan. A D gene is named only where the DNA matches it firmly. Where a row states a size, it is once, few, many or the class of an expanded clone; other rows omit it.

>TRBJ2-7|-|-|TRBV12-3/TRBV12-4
CASSDSGAYEQYF
TGTGCCAGCAGTGACTCGGGGGCCTACGAGCAGTACTTC
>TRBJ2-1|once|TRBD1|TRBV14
CASSQLGGRDRDQFF
TGTGCCAGCAGCCAACTAGGGGGGCGGGACAGGGATCAGTTCTTC
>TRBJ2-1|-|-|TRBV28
CASTRTENEQFF
TGTGCCAGCACCCGGACTGAAAATGAGCAGTTCTTC
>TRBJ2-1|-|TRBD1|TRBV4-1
CASSQGDRLVYEQFF
TGCGCCAGCAGCCAAGGGGACAGGCTTGTCTATGAGCAGTTCTTC
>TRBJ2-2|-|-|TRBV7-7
CASSFAVTGELFF
TGTGCCAGCAGCTTTGCGGTTACCGGGGAGCTGTTTTTT
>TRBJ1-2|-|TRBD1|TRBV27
CASSPLQGKVGYTF
TGTGCCAGCAGTCCTTTACAGGGGAAGGTTGGCTACACCTTC
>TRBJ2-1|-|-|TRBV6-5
CASSTFDRYNEQFF
TGTGCCAGCAGTACCTTCGACCGCTACAATGAGCAGTTCTTC
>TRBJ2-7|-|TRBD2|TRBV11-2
CASSLGGAGIPKEQYF
TGTGCCAGCAGCTTAGGGGGAGCGGGGATCCCTAAGGAGCAGTACTTC
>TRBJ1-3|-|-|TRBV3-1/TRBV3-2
CASSQDGGSGNTIYF
TGTGCCAGCAGCCAAGACGGGGGCTCTGGAAACACCATATATTTT
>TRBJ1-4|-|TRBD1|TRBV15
CATSRFGNRDSSEKLFF
TGTGCCACCAGCAGATTTGGGAATCGGGACAGTTCTGAAAAACTGTTTTTT
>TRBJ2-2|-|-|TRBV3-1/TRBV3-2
CASSWVSTITDTGELFF
TGTGCCAGCAGCTGGGTTTCCACGATCACGGACACCGGGGAGCTGTTTTTT
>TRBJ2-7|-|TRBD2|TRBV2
CASRAAPGGGISYEQYF
TGTGCCAGCAGGGCCGCTCCCGGGGGGGGCATCTCCTACGAGCAGTACTTC
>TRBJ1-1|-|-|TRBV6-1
CASSEGVHTEAFF
TGTGCCAGCAGTGAGGGGGTGCACACTGAAGCTTTCTTT
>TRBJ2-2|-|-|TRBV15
CATSRYGELFF
TGTGCCACCAGCAGATACGGGGAGCTGTTTTTT
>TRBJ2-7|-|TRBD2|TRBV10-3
CAISAGLGGYEQYF
TGTGCCATCAGTGCGGGACTAGGGGGATACGAGCAGTACTTC
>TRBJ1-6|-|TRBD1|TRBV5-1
CASRRETGTVNSPLHF
TGCGCCAGCAGACGGGAGACCGGGACAGTTAATTCACCCCTCCACTTT
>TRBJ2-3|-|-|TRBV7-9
CASSHPPSDVHDTQYF
TGTGCCAGCAGCCACCCCCCCAGTGACGTGCACGATACGCAGTATTTT
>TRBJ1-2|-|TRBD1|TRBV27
CASSDRDRYTF
TGTGCCAGCAGTGACCGGGACAGGTACACCTTC
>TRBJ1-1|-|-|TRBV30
CAWSPGRNTEAFF
TGTGCCTGGAGTCCGGGGCGGAACACTGAAGCTTTCTTT
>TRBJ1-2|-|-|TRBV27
CASSFSTQGYGYTF
TGTGCCAGCAGTTTCAGCACTCAGGGGTATGGCTACACCTTC
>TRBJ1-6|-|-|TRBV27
CASSKNYRDPRYSPLHF
TGTGCCAGCAGTAAGAACTACCGGGACCCTAGGTATTCACCCCTCCACTTT
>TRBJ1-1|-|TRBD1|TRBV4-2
CASSQDNRGDTEAFF
TGTGCCAGCAGCCAAGACAACAGGGGGGACACTGAAGCTTTCTTT
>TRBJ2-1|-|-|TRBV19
CAIGGGFDEQFF
TGTGCCATAGGAGGGGGATTCGATGAGCAGTTCTTC
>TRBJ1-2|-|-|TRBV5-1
CASRVGENYGYTF
TGCGCCAGCAGGGTCGGGGAGAACTATGGCTACACCTTC
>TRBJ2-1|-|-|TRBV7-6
CASSLGAYIYNEQFF
TGTGCCAGCAGCTTAGGGGCTTATATCTACAATGAGCAGTTCTTC
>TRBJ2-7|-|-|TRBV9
CASSASDGSYEQYF
TGTGCCAGCAGCGCAAGCGATGGCTCCTACGAGCAGTACTTC
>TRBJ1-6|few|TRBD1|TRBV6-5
CASKRDSLGDSPLHF
TGTGCCAGCAAACGGGACAGCCTTGGGGATTCACCCCTCCACTTT
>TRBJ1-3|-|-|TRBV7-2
CASSQDGTYSGNTIYF
TGTGCCAGCAGTCAAGACGGGACTTACTCTGGAAACACCATATATTTT
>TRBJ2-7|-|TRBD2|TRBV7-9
CASSHFTGGSSYEQYF
TGTGCCAGCAGTCATTTCACCGGGGGGAGCTCCTACGAGCAGTACTTC
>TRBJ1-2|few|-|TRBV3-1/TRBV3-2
CASRKGLGEFGYTF
TGTGCCAGCAGGAAAGGCCTCGGGGAGTTTGGCTACACCTTC
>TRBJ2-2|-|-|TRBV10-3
CAISEVEITGELFF
TGTGCCATCAGTGAGGTGGAGATCACCGGGGAGCTGTTTTTT
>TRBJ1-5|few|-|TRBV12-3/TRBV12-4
CASGVLGEPQHF
TGTGCCAGCGGAGTGTTAGGGGAGCCCCAGCATTTT
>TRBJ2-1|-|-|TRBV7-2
CASSPQGGVSYNEQFF
TGTGCCAGCAGTCCCCAGGGGGGGGTTTCCTACAATGAGCAGTTCTTC
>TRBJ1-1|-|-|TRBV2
CASMIDTEAFF
TGTGCCAGCATGATCGACACTGAAGCTTTCTTT
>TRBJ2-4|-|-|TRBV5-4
CASSPPDGAKNIQYF
TGTGCCAGCAGCCCCCCTGACGGAGCCAAAAACATTCAGTACTTC
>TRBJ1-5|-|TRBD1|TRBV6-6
CASKSPGGMHQPQHF
TGTGCCAGCAAGAGCCCAGGGGGAATGCATCAGCCCCAGCATTTT
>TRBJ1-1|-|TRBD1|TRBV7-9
CASSETTGGSEAFF
TGTGCCAGCAGCGAGACTACAGGGGGCTCTGAAGCTTTCTTT
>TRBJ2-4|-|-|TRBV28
CASSISDMKNIQYF
TGTGCCAGCAGTATATCGGACATGAAAAACATTCAGTACTTC
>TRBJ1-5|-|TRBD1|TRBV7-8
CASSFALPVGQGFNQPQHF
TGTGCCAGCAGCTTCGCCCTGCCGGTGGGACAGGGATTCAATCAGCCCCAGCATTTT
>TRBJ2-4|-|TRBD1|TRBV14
CASSQARGIAKNIQYF
TGTGCCAGCAGCCAGGCCAGGGGGATAGCCAAAAACATTCAGTACTTC
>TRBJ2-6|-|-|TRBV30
CAWQGSGANVLTF
TGTGCCTGGCAGGGATCTGGGGCCAACGTCCTGACTTTC
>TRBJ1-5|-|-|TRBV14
CASSQDTGALHF
TGTGCCAGCAGCCAAGATACAGGAGCCTTACATTTT
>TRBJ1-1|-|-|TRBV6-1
CASSEMRAATEAFF
TGTGCCAGCAGTGAAATGAGGGCGGCCACTGAAGCTTTCTTT
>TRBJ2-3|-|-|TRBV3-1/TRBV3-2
CASSRSERLTTDTQYF
TGTGCCAGCAGCCGGTCGGAGCGGCTTACCACAGATACGCAGTATTTT
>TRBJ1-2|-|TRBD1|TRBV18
CASSPGQGKSYGYTF
TGTGCCAGCTCACCCGGACAGGGGAAATCTTATGGCTACACCTTC
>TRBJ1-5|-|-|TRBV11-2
CASSARTHSNQPQHF
TGTGCCAGCAGCGCCCGGACACATAGCAATCAGCCCCAGCATTTT
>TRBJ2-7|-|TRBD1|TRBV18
CASSFQGAYEQYF
TGTGCCAGCTCCTTCCAGGGGGCCTACGAGCAGTACTTC
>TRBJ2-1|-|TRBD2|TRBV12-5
CASGFPSGGTPPLMMEEQFF
TGTGCTAGTGGTTTTCCTTCCGGGGGGACTCCTCCCCTAATGATGGAGGAGCAGTTCTTC
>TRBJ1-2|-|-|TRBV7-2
CASSLAGEGGGYTF
TGTGCCAGCAGCTTAGCGGGTGAGGGAGGGGGCTACACCTTC